What follows are 15 T cell receptor beta chains derived from one specimen sequenced in a study of T cells after yellow fever vaccination. Using its own MiXCR run on the 5' RACE reads, TCRdb lists one record per CDR3 protein. In the table there are 450,000 to 650,000 distinct CDR3 sequences, 21% of which are singletons. Sequenced material: PBMCs, taken roughly 20 days after the first yellow fever vaccination. The receptors originated from a man aged 18 to 29 who received the YFV17D yellow fever vaccine.

V gene TRBV7-2 combines with J gene TRBJ2-7, with 10 bases that match TRBD1. With 4 bases clipped from V and 3 bases from J, the junction kept 6 bases outside the gene matches. Germline CDR1 is SGHTA and CDR2 is FQGNSA. The CDR3 is 15 residues long. CDR3 in amino acids: CASSSDRGRNYEQYF. CDR3 nucleotide sequence: TGTGCCAGCAGCTCGGACAGGGGGAGAAACTACGAGCAGTACTTC. The variable domain in full, completed from reference TRBV7-2 and TRBJ2-7, reads GAGVSQSPSNKVTEKGKDVELRCDPISGHTALYWYRQSLGQGLEFLIYFQGNSAPDKSGLPSDRFSAERTGGSVSTLTIQRTQQEDSAVYLCASSSDRGRNYEQYFGPGTRLTVT.

V usage is TRBV12-3 or TRBV12-4 and J usage is TRBJ2-3; 7 bases agree with TRBD2. CDR3 length: 13 amino acids. With V trimmed by 6 bases and J by 5 bases, 5 bases remained unmatched. CDR3 protein: CASSPWGGDTQYF. CDR3 sequence (DNA): TGTGCCAGCAGCCCATGGGGGGGAGATACGCAGTATTTT.

This clonotype occurred a few times. The chain links TRBV19 to TRBJ2-2; the D is unclear. V was pared by 7 bases and J by 7 bases, with 4 bases between. The CDR3 runs 10 residues. The germline gives CDR1 LNHDA, CDR2 SQIVND (reference sequence). The CDR3 is CASKGGELFF. The CDR3 DNA sequence: TGTGCCAGTAAGGGCGGGGAGCTGTTTTTT.

This clonotype turned up a few times. The V and J genes are TRBV14 and TRBJ2-7, with a weak D call TRBD2 (7 bases). V shed 3 bases and J shed 0 bases, with 12 bases lying between them. The CDR3 runs 15 residues. Germline-derived CDR1 and CDR2 are SGHDN and FVKESK. The CDR3 region is CASSQSGTRSYEQYV. As DNA, the CDR3 is TGTGCCAGCAGCCAGAGCGGGACACGCTCCTACGAGCAGTACGTC.

V usage is TRBV2 and J usage is TRBJ2-3; the D is unclear. The V end was cut by 6 bases, the J end by 4 bases, with 8 bases between. CDR1 and CDR2 from the germline V gene are SNHLY and FYNNEI. The CDR3 has 12 amino acids. The CDR3 DNA reads TGTGCCAGCAGGGCAGAGTCAGATACGCAGTATTTT. Amino acids: CASRAESDTQYF.

This clonotype was detected a few times. The chain couples TRBV6-1 to TRBJ2-5; 7 bases map to TRBD1. The germline V gene encodes CDR1 MNHNS and CDR2 SASEGT. The length of the CDR3 is 16 residues. With 7 bases clipped from V and 3 bases from J, the junction kept 14 bases outside the gene matches. CDR3 coding DNA: TGTGCCAGCAATCCGATAGCTGGGCAGGGGGAAGAGACCCAGTACTTC. This translates into CASNPIAGQGEETQYF.

The rearrangement links TRBV30 to TRBJ1-5, with a weak D call TRBD1 (6 bases). The germline V gene encodes CDR1 GTSNPN and CDR2 SVGIG (reference sequence). The germline V and J ends were trimmed by 1 base and 2 bases, with 12 bases remaining between them. The CDR3 consists of 15 residues. The chain's CDR3 is CAWSAGGIGNQPQHF. The CDR3 region has the DNA TGTGCCTGGAGTGCGGGGGGCATAGGCAATCAGCCCCAGCATTTT.

The chain joins TRBV7-2 to TRBJ1-3, with TRBD1 matching over 10 bases. CDR1 is SGHTA and CDR2 is FQGNSA in the germline V gene. The junction had 7 bases not matched to a gene; V was cut back by 5 bases and J by 6 bases. This CDR3 has 15 amino acids. The CDR3 sequence: CASSPDRGLVNTIYF. The DNA of the CDR3 is TGTGCCAGCAGCCCTGACAGGGGGCTGGTAAACACCATATATTTT.

This clonotype was counted between two and nine times. The rearrangement uses TRBV5-5 and TRBJ2-7; D perhaps matches TRBD1 (7 bases). Per germline, CDR1 SGHKS and CDR2 YYEKEE (reference sequence). This CDR3 spans 15 amino acids. The V end lost 3 bases, the J end lost 5 bases, and 18 bases lay between the germline ends. CDR3 protein: CASSWRGRLGDEQYV. The CDR3 DNA reads as TGTGCCAGCAGCTGGAGGGGGCGCCTGGGGGACGAGCAGTACGTC.

This clonotype has a handful of counts. A read error may account for a junction end that differs from germline. The chain uses TRBV7-7 and TRBJ2-3; 9 bases map to TRBD2. Germline-derived CDR1 and CDR2 are SSHAT and FNYEAQ (reference sequence). The length of the CDR3 is 15 residues. The CDR3: CASSFSGGGADTQYF. The CDR3 coding sequence is TGTGCTAGCAGCTTTAGCGGGGGAGGCGCAGATACGCAGTATTTT.

V is TRBV7-3 and J is TRBJ1-2; 7 positions match TRBD1. There are 15 residues in the CDR3. The germline gives CDR1 SGHTA, CDR2 FQGTGA. The ends lost 1 base at V and 7 bases at J; junction bases unmatched: 9. CDR3 nucleotides: TGTGCCAGCAGCTTAAACCCCACAGGGGTAGGTGGCTACACCTTC. This encodes CASSLNPTGVGGYTF. Complete variable domain (other parts from reference TRBV7-3 and TRBJ1-2): GAGVSQTPSNKVTEKGKYVELRCDPISGHTALYWYRQSLGQGPEFLIYFQGTGAADDSGLPNDRFFAVRPEGSVSTLKIQRTERGDSAVYLCASSLNPTGVGGYTFGSGTRLTVV.

This chain uses TRBV29-1 with TRBJ2-1, with a tentative D call TRBD2 (6 bases). CDR3 length equals 15 residues. Trimming shortened V by 1 base and J by 0 bases, and 10 bases separated the two germline ends. The germline CDR1 and CDR2 sequences are SQVTM and ANQGSEA. In DNA, the CDR3 is TGCAGCGTTGAAGGGTACGGGGGCTCCTACAATGAGCAGTTCTTC. Protein sequence: CSVEGYGGSYNEQFF.

This clonotype was counted between two and nine times. V usage is TRBV11-3 and J usage is TRBJ1-1; D unresolved. The germline V and J ends were trimmed by 5 bases and 0 bases, with 16 bases remaining between them. This CDR3 is built from 16 residues. Germline V gives CDR1 SGHNT, CDR2 YENEEA. The CDR3 loop is CASSPREGLLNTEAFF. The CDR3 DNA follows: TGTGCCAGCAGCCCTAGGGAGGGCCTCTTGAACACTGAAGCTTTCTTT.

In its sample, this clonotype was seen a few times. The chain combines TRBV5-1 with TRBJ2-1; D unclear. The CDR3 length is 12 residues. Germline V gives CDR1 SGHRS, CDR2 YFSETQ. Trimming stripped 1 base from V and 7 bases from J, with 6 bases between. The DNA for the CDR3 is TGCGCCAGCAGCTTGCGTAGTAATGAGCAGTTCTTC. Translating gives CASSLRSNEQFF.

There are many counts of this clonotype. The chain combines TRBV5-1 with TRBJ2-2, with a tentative D call TRBD2 (6 bases). The V gene lost 4 bases and the J gene lost 2 bases, with 9 bases spanning the gap. CDR3 length equals 14 residues. In germline, CDR1 is SGHRS, CDR2 YFSETQ. The DNA for the CDR3 is TGCGCCAGCAGCGATAGCGGAAACACCGGGGAGCTGTTTTTT. Residues: CASSDSGNTGELFF.